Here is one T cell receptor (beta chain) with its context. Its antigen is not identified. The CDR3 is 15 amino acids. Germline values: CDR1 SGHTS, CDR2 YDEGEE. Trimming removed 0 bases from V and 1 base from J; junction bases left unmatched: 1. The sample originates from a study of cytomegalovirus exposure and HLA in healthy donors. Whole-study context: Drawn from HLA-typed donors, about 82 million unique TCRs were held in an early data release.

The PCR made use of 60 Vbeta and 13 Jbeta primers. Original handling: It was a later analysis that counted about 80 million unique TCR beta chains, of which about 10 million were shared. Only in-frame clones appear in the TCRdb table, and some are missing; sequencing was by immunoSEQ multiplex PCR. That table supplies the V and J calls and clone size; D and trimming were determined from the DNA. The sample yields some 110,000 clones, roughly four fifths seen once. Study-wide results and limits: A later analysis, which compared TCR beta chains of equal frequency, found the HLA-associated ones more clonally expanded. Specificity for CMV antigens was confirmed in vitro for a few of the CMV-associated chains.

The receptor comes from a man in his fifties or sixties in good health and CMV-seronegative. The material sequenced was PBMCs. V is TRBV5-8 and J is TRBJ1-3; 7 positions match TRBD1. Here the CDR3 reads CASSLGRGSGNTIYF. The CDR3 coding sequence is TGTGCCAGCAGCTTGGGCAGGGGGTCTGGAAACACCATATATTTT.